This TCR beta chain was identified during a study of blood T cells in healthy people across ages (dated by TCRdb to between 2014 and 2017). Looking at the study overall: In model experiments, roughly one uniquely barcoded TCR beta cDNA molecule per two T cells was captured by template switching. Four age groups were formed from the donors: young (average approximately 15 years), middle-aged (just under 40), aged (under 70) and long-lived (less than 85). To avoid experimental bias, donors of different ages were distributed randomly across sequencing lanes. Two additional independent replicas of 1 million unique cDNA reads from the same blood draw were analyzed for two donors (one aged 18 to 30 and one aged 80 or older). The study measured age-related changes in TCR beta repertoire diversity using deep sequencing normalized with unique cDNA molecular identifiers. Overall study results and their limits: Estimates of total diversity from one million sequenced T cells were regarded as lower bounds and underestimates. As age increased, observed TCR beta diversity per million T cells dropped in a roughly linear way, and a significant reduction was already evident by age about 40. Compared with the aged group, the long-lived group had more naive CD4+ T cells, fewer expanded clones and increased TCR diversity, a pattern suggesting age selection. Bulk unsorted PBMC profiling prevented conclusive comparison of naive and antigen-experienced compartments. Because donor CMV infection status was unknown, age-related changes in expanded clonotypes were potentially confounded. Observed TCR beta diversity correlated strongly with the percentage of naive T cells measured by flow cytometry.

Relative to germline, V is 4 bases shorter and J is 4 bases shorter, with 9 bases between their ends. CDR1 is given as ENHRY and CDR2 as SYGVKD, both from the germline V gene. CDR3 length: 13 amino acids, cysteine to phenylalanine. Of all the DNA, just the CDR3 is kept, 39 bases in frame from base 1. Library preparation employed 5' RACE. The sequencing machine was an Illumina HiSeq 2500. A second roughly 7 to 12 cycle PCR used a sample-barcoded 5' primer and a J-beta primer mix. Each TCR beta cDNA molecule received a unique molecular identifier from a template-switch 5' adaptor carrying 12 random nucleotides. Each sample yielded at least 3 million CDR3-containing paired-end reads. First-strand cDNA was synthesized from all RNA with the Mint cDNA synthesis kit, primed by a TRBC-specific oligonucleotide. All cDNA was treated with uracil-DNA glycosylase and then went through a first 18-cycle PCR with the universal primers M1SS and BC2_uni_R. The paper's processing steps were these. Normalization of each sample was performed by random selection of 1 million high-quality reads, each carrying a distinct molecular identifier. Reads with shared molecular identifiers were discarded instead of being binned into consensus sequences. MiTCR, set to a Q25 quality threshold and the strictest error-elimination algorithm, was used for CDR3 identification, clonotype clustering and error correction. Lower-bound total TCR beta diversity was estimated with a nonparametric unseen species model using Euler transformation. TCRdb handled the public reads itself, with Q25 trimming in fastp and clone calling in MiXCR, and kept productive beta chains. Entries are consolidated by CDR3 protein sequence, retaining the most common genes and DNA. For this entry, the V and J calls and clone size follow TCRdb and not the study's own pipeline. A total of around 1,000,000 distinct CDR3 sequences appear in this sample, about two fifths of them only once. Together, the top ten hold around 12% of the sample.

Systemically healthy Caucasian individuals from Russia, approximately 39 in total and aged roughly 6 to 100 years, were included as donors. Each donor gave approximately 9.3 milliliters of peripheral blood, collected into EDTA-treated Vacutainer tubes. PBMCs were isolated by Ficoll-Paque density-gradient centrifugation, with at least 6.5 million obtained per sample. Trizol reagent was used to extract total RNA from PBMCs, with at least 6 micrograms per sample. For every donor, an aliquot of PBMCs went through flow cytometry to measure the percentages of naive CD45RAhigh/CD27high T cells. Comment on this clonotype: Its antigen has not been determined. Since a much larger clone is just one base distant, this may be a read error.

This receptor chain uses TRBV10-3 and TRBJ2-3, with the D gene call left open. Sequencing used blood. This sequence was found in a man aged 18 to 30 in good health. The nucleotide sequence reads TGTGCCATCAGTGGGTCCCCCCCAGATACGCAGTATTTT. Protein translation: CAISGSPPDTQYF.